Given below is one TCR beta chain in context. Its antigen is not yet known. No base quality information exists; no much larger clone differs at one position. The immunoSEQ Assay, a bias-controlled multiplex PCR, was used to amplify TCRbeta CDR3 regions from genomic DNA. Under the source paper's analysis protocol: Within the assay, amplification of reference gene primers was used to estimate how many nucleated cells each sample contained. To quantify the absolute abundance of each unique TCRbeta CDR3 rearrangement, sequence reads were collapsed and filtered. For each sample, productive Simpson clonality was calculated as the square root of Simpson's diversity index across productive rearrangements. TCRdb's version of the immuneACCESS table is confined to in-frame rearrangements and falls short of the full clone set. An unresolved V gene accounts for under half of the shortfall where checked; the remainder is of unknown origin. V and J calls and clone size are those listed in that table; D and trimming were worked out from the DNA. A total of 100,000 or so clones appear in this sample, approximately 89% of them only once. About 20% of the sample lies in the top ten.

The record originates from a study of blood T cell repertoires in COVID-19 (dated by TCRdb to 2020 to 2022). A note on the overall study: Samples covering the acute and convalescent phases of COVID-19 were provided by collaborators in the United States, Italy and Spain. The prospective study material was composed of cDNA or gDNA derived from T cells, B-cell-depleted T cells, or PBMCs. Deeply sampled blood TCRbeta repertoires from subjects exposed to, actively infected with, or recovered from COVID-19 were included in the dataset. A freely available public database, intended as a resource for researchers studying the immune response to SARS-CoV-2, is where the repertoires were released. Samples were obtained from the ongoing ImmuneRACE study (first 160 participants) and from 1,000 to 1,500 subjects provided by 6 global collaborators. Nearly every sample came with metadata listing a de-identified subject ID, COVID-19 status, age in years and sex. Where HLA class I and class II types were available, the types were taken from metadata supplied by the sample provider, not from assay-based typing. General study outcomes and caveats: Clinical and demographic metadata were provided uncurated, with the amount varying by source and participant.

CDR1 and CDR2 were assigned from the germline V gene (reference sequence) as SGHNT and YYREEE. The CDR3, cysteine through phenylalanine, is 12 amino acids long. Left in the record is the CDR3 DNA by itself, 36 bases read in frame from the first base. Trimming removed 4 bases from V and 5 bases from J; the gene matches leave 1 base unexplained. Collaborating institutions collected whole blood in K2EDTA tubes following their own protocols. For TCRbeta analysis, collaborators shipped samples as frozen whole blood, isolated PBMCs, or DNA extracted from either of those sample types. This sequence uses TRBV5-4 and TRBJ2-7, with 9 bases aligning to TRBD2. The TCR comes from a human donor in a cohort sampled during active COVID-19. The sequenced sample was peripheral blood. The DNA sequence is as follows: TGTGCCAGCAGCGAGCGGGAGGACGAGCAGTACTTC. Its protein reads: CASSEREDEQYF.